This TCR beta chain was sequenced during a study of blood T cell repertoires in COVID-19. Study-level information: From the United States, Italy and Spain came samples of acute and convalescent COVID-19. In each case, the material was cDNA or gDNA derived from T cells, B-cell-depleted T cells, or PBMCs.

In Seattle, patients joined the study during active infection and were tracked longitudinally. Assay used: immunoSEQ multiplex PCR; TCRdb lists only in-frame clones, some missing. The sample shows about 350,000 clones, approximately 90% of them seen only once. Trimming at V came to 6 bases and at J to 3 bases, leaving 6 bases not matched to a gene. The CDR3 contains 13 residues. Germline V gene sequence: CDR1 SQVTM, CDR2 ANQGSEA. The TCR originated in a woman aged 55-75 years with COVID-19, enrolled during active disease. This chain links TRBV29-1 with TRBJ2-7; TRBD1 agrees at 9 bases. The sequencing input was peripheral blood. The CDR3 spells CSVGTGKSYEQYF. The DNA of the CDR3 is TGCAGCGTAGGGACAGGGAAGAGCTACGAGCAGTACTTC.